The sample holds one count of the clone carrying this TCR beta chain. Its antigen is not identified. The V gene's germline CDR1 is KGHDR and CDR2 SFDVKD. V was trimmed by 3 bases and J by 4 bases, leaving 9 bases between them. This CDR3 spans 14 amino acids. Sequenced by immunoSEQ multiplex PCR; TCRdb stores in-frame clones only, minus some. This table holds about 150,000 clones, 94% found once. The data were obtained in a study of T cell responses to AZD1222 COVID-19 vaccine. Study-level results: In the spike-specific TCR repertoire, nearly half reportedly target unmutated variant regions. Along spike, vaccine-associated CD4 TCRs were found throughout, with dominance at 160-218 and 743-854.

Sequenced material: peripheral blood, taken on day 0 of AZD1222 vaccination. The receptor comes from an adult in good health. The genes are TRBV24-1 and TRBJ1-5, with D perhaps TRBD1 (6 bases). CDR3 loop: CATSDHRVNQPQHF. CDR3 nucleotide sequence: TGTGCCACCAGTGATCACAGGGTAAATCAGCCCCAGCATTTT.